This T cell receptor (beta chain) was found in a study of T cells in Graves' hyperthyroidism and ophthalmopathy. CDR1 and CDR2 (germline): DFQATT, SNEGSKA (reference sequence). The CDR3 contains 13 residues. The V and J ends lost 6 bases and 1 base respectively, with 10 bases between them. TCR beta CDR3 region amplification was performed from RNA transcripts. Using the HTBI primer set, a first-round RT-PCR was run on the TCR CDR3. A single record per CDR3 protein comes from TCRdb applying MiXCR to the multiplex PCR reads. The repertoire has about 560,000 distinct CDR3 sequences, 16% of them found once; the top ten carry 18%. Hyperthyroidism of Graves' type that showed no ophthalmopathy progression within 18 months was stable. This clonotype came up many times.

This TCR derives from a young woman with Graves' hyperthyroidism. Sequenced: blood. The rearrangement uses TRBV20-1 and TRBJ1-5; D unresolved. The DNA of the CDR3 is TGCAGTGCAAGACGGTCGAGCAATCAGCCCCAGCATTTT. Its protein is CSARRSSNQPQHF.